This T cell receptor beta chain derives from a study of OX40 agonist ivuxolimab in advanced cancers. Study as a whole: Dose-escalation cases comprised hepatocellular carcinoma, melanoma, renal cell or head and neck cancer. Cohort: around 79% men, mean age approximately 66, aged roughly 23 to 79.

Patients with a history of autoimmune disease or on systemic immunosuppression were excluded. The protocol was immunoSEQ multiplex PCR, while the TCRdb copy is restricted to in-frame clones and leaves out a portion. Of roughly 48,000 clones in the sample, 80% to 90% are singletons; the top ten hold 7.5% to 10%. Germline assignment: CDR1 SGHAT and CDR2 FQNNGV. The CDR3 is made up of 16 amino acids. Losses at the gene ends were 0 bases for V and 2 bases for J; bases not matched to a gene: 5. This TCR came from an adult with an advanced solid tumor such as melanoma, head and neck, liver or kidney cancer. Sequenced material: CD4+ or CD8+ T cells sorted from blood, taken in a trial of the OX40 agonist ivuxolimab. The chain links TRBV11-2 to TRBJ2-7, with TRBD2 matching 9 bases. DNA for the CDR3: TGTGCCAGCAGCTTAGAGAGCGGGAGGTCTACCTACGAGCAGTACTTC. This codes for CASSLESGRSTYEQYF.